Listed here are 26 T cell receptor beta chains from one sample, sequenced in a study of T cells in Graves' hyperthyroidism and ophthalmopathy. The source material, RNA transcripts, was used to amplify TCR beta CDR3 regions. Carried out on the TCR CDR3, a first-round RT-PCR used the HTBI primer set. TCRdb reprocessed the multiplex PCR reads via MiXCR and lists one record per CDR3 protein. Among more than 45,000 distinct CDR3 sequences listed, roughly 50% were seen once. The specimen sequenced was blood. These receptors came from a woman aged 25 to 39 with Graves' ophthalmopathy.

V is TRBV6-4 and J is TRBJ2-3; 10 bases line up with TRBD1. Germline V CDR1 and CDR2: MRHNA, SNTAGT. The CDR3 is made up of 15 amino acids. V dropped 2 bases and J dropped 7; count of bases not matched to a gene: 6. The CDR3 sequence is CASSDGTGEVHTQYF. CDR3 bases: TGTGCCAGCAGTGACGGGACAGGGGAGGTGCATACGCAGTATTTT.

The rearrangement links TRBV2 to TRBJ2-7; D unresolved. CDR3 length: 15 amino acids. V lost 4 bases and J lost 0, with 13 bases in between. Germline V gene data show CDR1 as SNHLY and CDR2 as FYNNEI. The CDR3 DNA reads as TGTGCCAGCAGTGCCGCAGGTGGAAGCTCCTACGAGCAGTACTTC. Translating gives CASSAAGGSSYEQYF.

This clonotype came up many times. The gene calls are TRBV5-1 and TRBJ2-7; TRBD1 is a possible D gene (5 bases). Germline lookup yields CDR1 SGHRS and CDR2 YFSETQ. The CDR3 covers 13 residues. The V end lost 4 bases, the J end lost 4 bases, and 12 bases lay between the germline ends. CDR3 bases: TGCGCCAGCAGCCAGACAGCACCTTACGAGCAGTACTTC. Translated: CASSQTAPYEQYF.

The chain carries TRBV7-9 and TRBJ1-2, with 10 bases lining up with TRBD1. The ends lost 5 bases at V and 4 bases at J; junction bases unmatched: 7. CDR3 size: 15 residues. Looked up from germline, CDR1 is SEHNR and CDR2 is FQNEAQ (reference sequence). The CDR3 loop is CASSIRDRGGYGYTF. In nucleotides, the CDR3 is TGTGCCAGCAGCATCCGGGACAGGGGAGGCTATGGCTACACCTTC. Complete variable domain (other parts from reference TRBV7-9 and TRBJ1-2): DTGVSQNPRHKITKRGQNVTFRCDPISEHNRLYWYRQTLGQGPEFLTYFQNEAQLEKSRLLSDRFSAERPKGSFSTLEIQRTEQGDSAMYLCASSIRDRGGYGYTFGSGTRLTVV.

This clonotype was detected only once. An end of the junction differs from the germline gene, which may be a read error. The chain carries TRBV7-2 and TRBJ1-1; no definite D call. Per the germline V gene, CDR1 is SGHTA and CDR2 is FQGNSA. This CDR3 is built from 13 residues. This chain's CDR3 is CASSPHENTEAFF. In nucleotides, the CDR3 is TGTGCCAGCAGCCCCCACGAGAACACTGAGGCTTTCTTT.

This clonotype was seen only a few times. This chain uses TRBV30 with TRBJ1-2, with D possibly matching TRBD1 (5 bases). CDR3 length: 14 residues. Looked up from germline, CDR1 is GTSNPN and CDR2 is SVGIG (reference sequence). V shed 5 bases and J shed 6 bases, with 19 bases lying between them. CDR3 sequence reads: CAWAKNWGRDGYTF. CDR3 bases: TGTGCCTGGGCGAAGAACTGGGGCAGGGATGGCTACACCTTC.

In regard to this clonotype: A read error may produce the germline difference seen at one junction end. The V and J genes are TRBV6-1 and TRBJ1-3, with D possibly TRBD1 on 5 matching bases. This CDR3 spans 16 amino acids. Germline CDR1 MNHNS, CDR2 SASEGT. The CDR3 coding sequence is TGTGCCAGCGCGAGGGGTGAGGCGGAAGGTGGAAACACCATGTATTTT. It yields the protein CASARGEAEGGNTMYF.

Ten or more counts support this clonotype. The rearrangement uses TRBV20-1 and TRBJ2-1; 13 bases map to TRBD2. The CDR3 totals 14 residues. Looked up from germline, CDR1 is DFQATT and CDR2 is SNEGSKA (reference sequence). V lost 6 bases and J lost 6; bases outside the gene matches: 5. DNA for the CDR3: TGCAGTGCGGACCGGACTAGCGGGAGCAATGAGCAGTTCTTC. Its protein product is CSADRTSGSNEQFF.

By share, this clonotype ranks as medium-sized. This chain links TRBV2 with TRBJ1-2, with 7 bases fitting TRBD1. V lost 9 bases, J lost 2 bases, and 0 bases stayed unmatched. Germline V CDR1 and CDR2: SNHLY, FYNNEI. The CDR3 runs 11 residues. CDR3 coding DNA: TGTGCCAGGGGACAGAACTATGGCTACACCTTC. The encoded protein is CARGQNYGYTF.

The V and J genes are TRBV2 and TRBJ1-3, with D maybe TRBD1 (5 bases). This CDR3 is built from 15 residues. From germline, CDR1 is SNHLY and CDR2 FYNNEI. The germline V and J ends were trimmed by 6 bases and 0 bases, with 12 bases remaining between them. CDR3 in amino acids: CASRPGGRSGNTIYF. CDR3 nucleotides: TGTGCCAGCAGACCGGGGGGACGCTCTGGAAACACCATATATTTT.

This clonotype was detected ten times or more. J is TRBJ1-2 and V is TRBV7-9; D gene unclear. The CDR3 extends over 12 amino acids. Per germline, CDR1 SEHNR and CDR2 FQNEAQ (reference sequence). The V gene lost 2 bases and the J gene lost 3 bases, with 4 bases spanning the gap. CDR3 bases: TGTGCCAGCAGCTTAACAGACTATGGCTACACCTTC. This encodes CASSLTDYGYTF.

The table lists this clonotype with a count of one. One end of the junction fails to match germline, which may point to a read error. The J gene is TRBJ1-4, the V gene TRBV7-9, with D possibly being TRBD1 (6 bases). The germline V gene encodes CDR1 SEHNR and CDR2 FQNEAQ (reference sequence). This CDR3 has 19 residues. The DNA of the CDR3 is TGCGCCAGCAGCTTTGTCGCGGGGGCGAGGGTTACAACTAATGAAAAACTGTTTTTT. It is translated as CASSFVAGARVTTNEKLFF.

The V and J genes are TRBV9 and TRBJ1-1; 10 nucleotides agree with TRBD1. Trimming cost V 4 bases and J 5 bases; bases outside gene matches: 11. This CDR3 region has 16 residues. CDR1 SGDLS and CDR2 YYNGEE come from the germline V gene. CDR3 sequence reads: CASSPGQGPSGTEAFF. CDR3 DNA: TGTGCCAGCAGCCCGGGACAGGGGCCTTCGGGGACTGAAGCTTTCTTT.

V gene TRBV29-1 combines with J gene TRBJ1-4; no definite D call. Germline V gene data show CDR1 as SQVTM and CDR2 as ANQGSEA. Trimming took 4 bases from V and 11 from J, leaving 14 bases between them. CDR3 length: 12 amino acids. CDR3 nucleotides: TGCAGCGTTGCGGCGGGAGGGCCGAAACTGTTTTTT. This sequence encodes CSVAAGGPKLFF.

The sample holds a few counts of this clonotype. This likely comes from a read error, as the CDR3 has no conserved phenylalanine or tryptophan at its end. The rearrangement links TRBV12-3 or TRBV12-4 to TRBJ2-7; the D gene is possibly TRBD1 (6 bases). The length of the CDR3 is 16 residues. CDR3 loop: CASSLAHFTGPREQYS. CDR3 coding DNA: TGTGCCAGCAGCTTAGCGCATTTTACAGGGCCCCGCGAGCAGTACTCC.

This clonotype was found once. A read error may produce the germline difference seen at one junction end. The rearrangement uses TRBV5-1 and TRBJ2-3; 7 positions match TRBD2. Germline loops: CDR1 SGHRS, CDR2 YFSETQ. The CDR3 covers 14 residues. The CDR3 loop is CASMLAESADTQYF. Here the CDR3 DNA reads TGCGCCAGCATGCTAGCGGAAAGCGCAGACACGCAGTATTTT. The full variable domain, its missing parts supplied by reference TRBV5-1 and TRBJ2-3, is KAGVTQTPRYLIKTRGQQVTLSCSPISGHRSVSWYQQTPGQGLQFLFEYFSETQRNKGNFPGRFSGRQFSNSRSEMNVSTLELGDSALYLCASMLAESADTQYFGPGTRLTVL.

This chain joins TRBV10-1 and TRBJ2-7, with 16 bases that match TRBD2. Germline V gene data show CDR1 as WNHNN and CDR2 as SYGVQD (reference sequence). J was trimmed by 3 bases and V by 6 bases; bases with no gene match: 8. The CDR3 length is 17 residues. The CDR3, as DNA: TGCGCCAGCAGGGGACTAGCGGGAGGGTTCCCCAACTACGAGCAGTACTTC. As protein: CASRGLAGGFPNYEQYF.

This clonotype was seen repeatedly, ten times or more. V usage is TRBV9 and J usage is TRBJ2-3; no firm D call. This CDR3 region has 12 residues. The V end lost 4 bases, the J end lost 3 bases, and 6 bases lay between the germline ends. Germline V gene lookup returns CDR1 SGDLS and CDR2 YYNGEE. Here the CDR3 reads CASSLGTDTQYF. The CDR3 nucleotides are TGTGCCAGCAGCTTGGGGACAGATACGCAGTATTTT.

This chain links TRBV2 with TRBJ2-2, with D maybe TRBD1 (5 bases). Germline loops: CDR1 SNHLY, CDR2 FYNNEI. The CDR3 is 13 residues long. Deletions cut 4 bases from V and 9 bases from J, with 12 bases between. The CDR3 is CASSVRDSRELFF. The CDR3 DNA sequence: TGTGCCAGCAGTGTCAGGGATTCTCGGGAGCTGTTTTTT. The full variable domain, with the rest looked up from reference TRBV2 and TRBJ2-2, is EPEVTQTPSHQVTQMGQEVILRCVPISNHLYFYWYRQILGQKVEFLVSFYNNEISEKSEIFDDQFSVERPDGSNFTLKIRSTKLEDSAMYFCASSVRDSRELFFGEGSRLTVL.

This clonotype was recorded once. The rearrangement uses TRBV7-2 and TRBJ1-5, with D possibly matching TRBD1 (6 bases). CDR1 and CDR2 from the germline V gene are SGHTA and FQGNSA. This CDR3 is 21 amino acids long. The CDR3 reads CASLGTTGYEQLPGGNQPQHF. DNA for the CDR3: TGTGCAAGCCTGGGGACAACAGGCTACGAGCAGCTCCCGGGAGGAAATCAGCCCCAGCATTTT.

This clonotype was counted ten times or more. The chain carries TRBV19 and TRBJ1-3; D possibly corresponds to TRBD1 (6 bases). The CDR3 totals 15 residues. Deletions cut 5 bases from V and 0 bases from J, with 11 bases between. Germline lookup yields CDR1 LNHDA and CDR2 SQIVND (reference sequence). DNA for the CDR3: TGTGCCAGTAGTCCGGGGACATTCTCTGGAAACACCATATATTTT. Amino acid sequence: CASSPGTFSGNTIYF.

The chain couples TRBV20-1 to TRBJ2-3, with 8 bases lining up with TRBD1. J was trimmed by 3 bases and V by 6 bases; bases with no gene match: 5. CDR3 length: 13 amino acids. Germline lookup yields CDR1 DFQATT and CDR2 SNEGSKA (reference sequence). The CDR3 region has the DNA TGCAGTGCGCGACAGGGGAGGACAGATACGCAGTATTTT. It codes for CSARQGRTDTQYF.

The genes are TRBV7-9 and TRBJ2-1; D unresolved. Trimming took 8 bases from V and 0 from J, leaving 11 bases between them. There are 14 residues in the CDR3. CDR1 and CDR2 from the germline V gene are SEHNR and FQNEAQ (reference sequence). This CDR3 is CASGQMGSYNEQFF. The CDR3 coding sequence is TGTGCCAGCGGGCAAATGGGCTCCTACAATGAGCAGTTCTTC.

The V call is TRBV5-6, the J call TRBJ2-3; 10 bases align to TRBD1. CDR3 size: 15 residues. The ends lost 4 bases at V and 3 bases at J; junction bases unmatched: 5. Germline V gene lookup returns CDR1 SGHDT and CDR2 YYEEEE. The CDR3 protein is CASSGRDRGTDTQYF. For the CDR3, the DNA is TGTGCCAGCAGCGGTCGGGACAGGGGAACAGATACGCAGTATTTT.

The chain combines TRBV7-9 with TRBJ2-7; TRBD1 agrees at 9 bases. In germline, CDR1 is SEHNR, CDR2 FQNEAQ (reference sequence). With V trimmed by 5 bases and J by 2 bases, 7 bases remained unmatched. This CDR3 comprises 15 residues. CDR3 sequence reads: CASSRAGTGTYEQYF. The CDR3 DNA reads TGTGCCAGCAGCCGCGCCGGGACAGGGACCTACGAGCAGTACTTC.

The sample holds many counts of this clonotype. V usage is TRBV19 and J usage is TRBJ2-7, with a possible D match to TRBD2 (6 bases). V lost 8 bases to trimming and J lost 3 bases, with 20 bases between them. This CDR3 contains 15 residues. The germline V gene has CDR1 LNHDA and CDR2 SQIVND (reference sequence). CDR3 in DNA: TGTGCCAGTGGCCATAGCGGTACTAGTCGCTACGAGCAGTACTTC. This gives the protein CASGHSGTSRYEQYF.